Below, 5 T cell receptor beta chains from the same sample are listed, as sequenced in a study of T cells in narcolepsy. Clones were read by immunoSEQ multiplex PCR, and TCRdb kept only the in-frame ones, dropping some. The profile covers around 15,000 clones, with about 85% appearing a single time and over 35% taken by the ten largest. The sequenced sample consisted of memory (CD45RA-) CD4+ T cells from blood. These receptors came from a human donor in good health.

This chain links TRBV29-1 with TRBJ2-3; D might be TRBD1 (6 bases). V was clipped by 8 bases and J by 0 bases, with 12 bases between them. The V gene's germline CDR1 is SQVTM and CDR2 ANQGSEA. The length of the CDR3 is 13 residues. The CDR3 protein is CSITRGSTDTQYF. DNA of the CDR3: TGCAGCATTACCAGGGGAAGCACAGATACGCAGTATTTT.

In nucleotides, the CDR3 is TGTGCCACCTCGCCCGGGGGCTTAAATGAGCAGTTCTTC. It is translated as CATSPGGLNEQFF. The chain has TRBV10-3 and TRBJ2-1; D assignment may be TRBD1 or TRBD2 (6 bases each). Germline CDR1 and CDR2: ENHRY and SYGVKD. V was trimmed by 10 bases and J by 7 bases, leaving 17 bases between them. The CDR3 sequence is 13 residues long.

The chain combines TRBV4-1 with TRBJ2-1; D is unclear. V shed 0 bases and J shed 1 base, with 10 bases lying between them. Germline V gene data show CDR1 as MGHRA and CDR2 as YSYEKL. The CDR3 is 16 amino acids. CDR3 amino acids: CASSQEGRKSYNEQFF. The CDR3 nucleotides read TGCGCCAGCAGCCAAGAGGGCAGGAAATCCTACAATGAGCAGTTCTTC.

The chain carries TRBV21-1 and TRBJ1-2; the D call TRBD1 from the table was never checked on the DNA. TRBV21-1 is reported as a pseudogene. The CDR3 covers 16 residues. In nucleotides, the CDR3 is TGTGCCAGCAGCAAAACGACCAGCAGGCGCAACTATGGCTACACCTTC. This sequence encodes CASSKTTSRRNYGYTF.

This clone was seen only a few times. V and J are TRBV6-1 and TRBJ1-1; weak D call: TRBD1 (5 bases). The V gene's germline CDR1 is MNHNS and CDR2 SASEGT. Between the trimmed V and J ends, which lost 8 bases and 0 bases, there was a span of 10 bases. The CDR3 contains 13 residues. This CDR3 is CASYRNLNTEAFF. As DNA, the CDR3 is TGTGCCAGCTACAGGAACTTGAACACTGAAGCTTTCTTT.